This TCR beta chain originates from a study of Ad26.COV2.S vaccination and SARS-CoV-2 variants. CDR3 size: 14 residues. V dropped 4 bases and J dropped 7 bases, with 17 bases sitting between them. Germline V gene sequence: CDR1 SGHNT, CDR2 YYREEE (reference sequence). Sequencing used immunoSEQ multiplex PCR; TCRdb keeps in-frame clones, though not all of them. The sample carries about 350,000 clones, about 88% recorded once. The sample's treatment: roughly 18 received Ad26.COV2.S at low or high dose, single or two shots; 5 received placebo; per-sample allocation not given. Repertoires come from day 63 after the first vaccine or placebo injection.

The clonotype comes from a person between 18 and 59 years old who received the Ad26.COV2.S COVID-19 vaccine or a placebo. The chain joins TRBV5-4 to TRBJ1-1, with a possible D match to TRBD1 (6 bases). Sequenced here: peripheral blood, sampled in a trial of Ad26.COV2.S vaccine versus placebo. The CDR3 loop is CASSRGQTTNEAFF. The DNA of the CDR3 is TGTGCCAGCAGCCGAGGACAGACAACTAATGAAGCTTTCTTT.